This T cell receptor (beta chain) comes out of a study of beta chain features in type 1 diabetes. Study-level results: TCRB CDR3 length was moderately but significantly reduced in all four CD4+ subsets of Type 1 diabetes patients.

TCRB transcripts that were expressed got sequenced, as all of the isolated RNA had been reverse transcribed. Only in-frame clones appear in the TCRdb table, and some are missing; sequencing was by immunoSEQ multiplex PCR. This sample has over 600,000 clones, with over 10% found just once. About this clone itself: Antigen unknown.

The CDR3 is 16 residues long. Looked up from germline, CDR1 is SGHDT and CDR2 is YYEEEE. V lost 3 bases, J lost 1 base, and 13 bases lay in between. This TCR was sampled from a man aged 25-40 years with type 1 diabetes. The sample consisted of naive CD4+ T cells from blood. The chain links TRBV5-6 to TRBJ2-2; no clear D gene. CDR3 coding DNA: TGTGCCAGCAGCTCCGTGCCTCTTGAGAACACCGGGGAGCTGTTTTTT. Its protein product is CASSSVPLENTGELFF.